The sequence of this T cell receptor beta chain was determined in a study of STAT3 mutations in large granular lymphocyte leukemia. TCRbeta libraries averaged around 42,000 productive templates per sample. Method: immunoSEQ multiplex PCR; TCRdb's copy keeps in-frame clones and lacks some. The data contain several thousand clones, approximately 92% of them singletons. Study results and limitations: Persisting codominant clonotypes may have hidden a small pathogenic clone. Every T-LGLL patient had at least one immunodominant TCRbeta clonotype. After therapy, about 35% of the 18 patients switched clonotypes, all new clones STAT3 wild type.

Regarding this clone: What it recognizes is unknown.

CDR1 is SGHRS and CDR2 is YFSETQ in the germline V gene. Trimming removed 5 bases at V and 7 bases at J, with 15 bases between. The CDR3 length is 14 residues. The chain joins TRBV5-1 to TRBJ2-2; D ambiguous. The TCR was taken from a man aged 55 to 70 with T-cell large granular lymphocyte leukemia. Some clones in this sample may be carry-over from other donors' samples. The sequenced sample was peripheral blood mononuclear cells. DNA of the CDR3: TGCGCCAGCAGGGTGTTACCGGAGAACGGGGAGCTGTTTTTT. Protein product: CASRVLPENGELFF.